This T cell receptor (beta chain) originates from a study of T cell changes during pregnancy in multiple sclerosis. Sequencing used immunoSEQ multiplex PCR; TCRdb keeps in-frame clones, though not all of them. Of tens of thousands of clones listed, about nine tenths are singletons. Trimming pared 0 bases from V and 8 bases from J, leaving 10 bases between. Germline V gene data show CDR1 as GTSNPN and CDR2 as SVGIG (reference sequence). There are 12 residues in the CDR3. The receptor was isolated from a female donor in good health, enrolled as a control in a pregnancy study. The chain is built from TRBV30 and TRBJ1-2; no reliable D call. The specimen was peripheral blood, collected in the third trimester of pregnancy. This CDR3 is CAWSVIAGGYTF. DNA of the CDR3: TGTGCCTGGAGTGTAATCGCGGGCGGCTACACCTTC.